The TCR beta chain described here comes from a study of blood T cell repertoires in COVID-19. Assay: immunoSEQ multiplex PCR; the TCRdb copy retains only in-frame clones and omits some. Counted here are approximately 300,000 clones, roughly 84% occurring once; the ten biggest clones make up 15% to 19%. The CDR3 is 15 residues long. After removal of 4 bases from V and 4 bases from J, the junction contained 6 bases not matched to a gene. The germline V gene encodes CDR1 MGHRA and CDR2 YSYEKL. Sequenced: peripheral blood. The chain uses TRBV4-1 and TRBJ1-2; 10 positions match TRBD1. This clonotype was obtained from a person aged 65-85 years with COVID-19, enrolled during active disease. The DNA for the CDR3 is TGCGCCAGCAGCCCGGACAGGGGGAGTAGCTATGGCTACACCTTC. The encoded protein is CASSPDRGSSYGYTF.